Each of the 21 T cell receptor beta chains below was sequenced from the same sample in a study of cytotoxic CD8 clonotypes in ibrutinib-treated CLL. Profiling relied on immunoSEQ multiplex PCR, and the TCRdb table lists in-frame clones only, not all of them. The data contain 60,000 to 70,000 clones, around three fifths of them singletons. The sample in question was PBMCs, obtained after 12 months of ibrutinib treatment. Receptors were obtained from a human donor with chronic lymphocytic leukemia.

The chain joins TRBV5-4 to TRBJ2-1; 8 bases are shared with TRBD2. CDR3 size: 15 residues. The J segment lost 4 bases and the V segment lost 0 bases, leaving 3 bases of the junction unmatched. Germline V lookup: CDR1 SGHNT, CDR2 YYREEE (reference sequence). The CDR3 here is CASSLGGLGYNEQFF. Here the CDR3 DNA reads TGTGCCAGCAGCTTGGGGGGACTAGGGTACAATGAGCAGTTCTTC.

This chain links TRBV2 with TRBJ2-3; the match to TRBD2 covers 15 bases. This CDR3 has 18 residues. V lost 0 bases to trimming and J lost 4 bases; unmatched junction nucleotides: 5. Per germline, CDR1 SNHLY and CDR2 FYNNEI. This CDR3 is CASSEAGTSGRMSDTQYF. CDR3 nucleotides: TGTGCCAGCAGTGAAGCAGGGACTAGCGGGAGGATGTCAGATACGCAGTATTTT.

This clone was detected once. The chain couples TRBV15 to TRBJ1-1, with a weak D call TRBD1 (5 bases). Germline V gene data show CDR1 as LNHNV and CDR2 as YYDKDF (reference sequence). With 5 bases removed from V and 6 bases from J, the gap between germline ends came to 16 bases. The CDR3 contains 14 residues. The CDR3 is CATSPKWGGAEAFF. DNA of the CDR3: TGTGCCACCAGCCCTAAATGGGGCGGGGCTGAAGCTTTCTTT.

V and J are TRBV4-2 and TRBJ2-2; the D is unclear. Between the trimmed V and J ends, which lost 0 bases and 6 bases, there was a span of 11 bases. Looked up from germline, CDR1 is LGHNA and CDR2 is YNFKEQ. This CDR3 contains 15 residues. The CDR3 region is CASSQDQTRAGELFF. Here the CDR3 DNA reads TGTGCCAGCAGCCAAGATCAGACAAGGGCCGGGGAGCTGTTTTTT.

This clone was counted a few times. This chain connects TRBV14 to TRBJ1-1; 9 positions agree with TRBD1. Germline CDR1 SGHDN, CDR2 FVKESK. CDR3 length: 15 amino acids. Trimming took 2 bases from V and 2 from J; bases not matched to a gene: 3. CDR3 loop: CASSQRTGANTEAFF. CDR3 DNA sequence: TGTGCCAGCAGCCAACGGACAGGGGCAAACACTGAAGCTTTCTTT.

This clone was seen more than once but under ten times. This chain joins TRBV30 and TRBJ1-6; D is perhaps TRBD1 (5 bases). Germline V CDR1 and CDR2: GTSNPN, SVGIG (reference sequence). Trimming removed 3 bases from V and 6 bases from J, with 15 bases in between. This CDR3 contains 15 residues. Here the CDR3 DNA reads TGTGCCTGGAGCCCGCAGGGAGTGGTTAATTCACCCCTCCACTTT. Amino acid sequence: CAWSPQGVVNSPLHF.

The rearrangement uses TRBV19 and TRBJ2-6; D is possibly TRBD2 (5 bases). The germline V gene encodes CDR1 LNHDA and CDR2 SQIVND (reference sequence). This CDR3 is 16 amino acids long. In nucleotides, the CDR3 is TGTACTACACCGGCGGGCCCATTCTCTGGGGCCAACGTCCTGACTTTC. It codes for CTTPAGPFSGANVLTF. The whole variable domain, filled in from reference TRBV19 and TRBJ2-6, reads DGGITQSPKYLFRKEGQNVTLSCEQNLNHDAMYWYRQDPGQGLRLIYYSQIVNDFQKGDIAEGYSVSREKKESFPLTVTSAQKNPTAFYLCTTPAGPFSGANVLTFGAGSRLTVL.

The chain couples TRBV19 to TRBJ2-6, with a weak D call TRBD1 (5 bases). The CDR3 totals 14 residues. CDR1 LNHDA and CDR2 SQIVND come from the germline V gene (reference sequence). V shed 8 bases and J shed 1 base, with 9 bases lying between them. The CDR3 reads CASVDRSGANVLTF. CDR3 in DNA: TGTGCCAGTGTTGACAGATCTGGGGCCAACGTCCTGACTTTC.

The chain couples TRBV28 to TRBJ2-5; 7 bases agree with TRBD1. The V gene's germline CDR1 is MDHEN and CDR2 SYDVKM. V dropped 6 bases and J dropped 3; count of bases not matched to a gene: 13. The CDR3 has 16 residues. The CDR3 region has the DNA TGTGCCAGCAGAGGGACAGTAATTAATATAAAAGAGACCCAGTACTTC. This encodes CASRGTVINIKETQYF. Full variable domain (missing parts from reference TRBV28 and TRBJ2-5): DVKVTQSSRYLVKRTGEKVFLECVQDMDHENMFWYRQDPGLGLRLIYFSYDVKMKEKGDIPEGYSVSREKKERFSLILESASTNQTSMYLCASRGTVINIKETQYFGPGTRLLVL.

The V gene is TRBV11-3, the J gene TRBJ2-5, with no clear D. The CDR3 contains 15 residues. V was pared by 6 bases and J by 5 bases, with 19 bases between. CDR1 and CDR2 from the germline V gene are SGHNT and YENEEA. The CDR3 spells CASSPTRLGWETQYF. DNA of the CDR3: TGTGCCAGCAGTCCGACCCGGTTGGGGTGGGAGACCCAGTACTTC.

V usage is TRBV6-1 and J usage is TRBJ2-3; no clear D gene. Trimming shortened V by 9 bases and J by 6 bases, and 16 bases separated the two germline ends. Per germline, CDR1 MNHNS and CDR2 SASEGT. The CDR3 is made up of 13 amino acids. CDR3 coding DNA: TGTGCCAGTCGGAACGGTGGGCTGGATACGCAGTATTTT. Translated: CASRNGGLDTQYF.

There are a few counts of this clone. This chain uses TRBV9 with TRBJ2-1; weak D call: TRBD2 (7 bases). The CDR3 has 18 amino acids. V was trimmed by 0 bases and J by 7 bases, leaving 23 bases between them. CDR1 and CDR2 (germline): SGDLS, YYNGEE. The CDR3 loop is CASSVATGGGRAQNEQFF. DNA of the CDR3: TGTGCCAGCAGCGTAGCTACTGGGGGCGGGAGAGCCCAAAATGAGCAGTTCTTC.

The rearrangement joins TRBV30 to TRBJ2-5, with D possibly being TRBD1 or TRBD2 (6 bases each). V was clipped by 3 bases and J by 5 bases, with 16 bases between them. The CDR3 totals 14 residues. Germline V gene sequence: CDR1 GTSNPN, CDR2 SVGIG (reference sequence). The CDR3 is CAWRGAGGGETQYF. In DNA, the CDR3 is TGTGCCTGGAGGGGGGCTGGAGGGGGGGAGACCCAGTACTTC.

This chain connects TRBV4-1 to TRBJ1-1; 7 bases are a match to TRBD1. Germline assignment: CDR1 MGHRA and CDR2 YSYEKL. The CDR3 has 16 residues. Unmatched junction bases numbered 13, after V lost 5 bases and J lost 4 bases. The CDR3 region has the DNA TGCGCCAGCAGCGACAGGGTTGGAACTTGGATCACTGAAGCTTTCTTT. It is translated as CASSDRVGTWITEAFF.

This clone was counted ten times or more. In nucleotides, the CDR3 is TGTGCCAGCAAGGAGACCGGGGAGCTGTTTTTT. Amino acids: CASKETGELFF. The gene calls are TRBV6-6 and TRBJ2-2; no reliable D call. Germline-derived CDR1 and CDR2 are MNHNY and SVGAGI (reference sequence). CDR3 length equals 11 residues. With 7 bases removed from V and 5 bases from J, the gap between germline ends came to 5 bases.

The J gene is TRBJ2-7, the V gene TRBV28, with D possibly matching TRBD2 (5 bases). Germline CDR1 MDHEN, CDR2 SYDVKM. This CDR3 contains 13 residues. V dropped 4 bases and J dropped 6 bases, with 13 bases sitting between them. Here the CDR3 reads CASSWGRGSEQYF. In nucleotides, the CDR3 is TGTGCCAGCAGTTGGGGTCGAGGGAGCGAGCAGTACTTC.

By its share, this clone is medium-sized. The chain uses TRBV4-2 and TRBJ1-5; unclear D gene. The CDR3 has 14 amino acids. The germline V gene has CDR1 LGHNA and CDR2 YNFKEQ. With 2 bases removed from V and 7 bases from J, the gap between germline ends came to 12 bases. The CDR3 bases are TGTGCCAGCAGCCAAAGAGGGCTGGGGCAGCCCCAGCATTTT. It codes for CASSQRGLGQPQHF.

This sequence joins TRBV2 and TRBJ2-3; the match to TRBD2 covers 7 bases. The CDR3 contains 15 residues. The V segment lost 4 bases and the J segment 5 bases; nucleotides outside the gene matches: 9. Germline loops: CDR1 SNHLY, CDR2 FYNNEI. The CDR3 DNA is TGTGCCAGCAGTGTTGGCGGGGGTGCGGGAGATACGCAGTATTTT. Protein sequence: CASSVGGGAGDTQYF.

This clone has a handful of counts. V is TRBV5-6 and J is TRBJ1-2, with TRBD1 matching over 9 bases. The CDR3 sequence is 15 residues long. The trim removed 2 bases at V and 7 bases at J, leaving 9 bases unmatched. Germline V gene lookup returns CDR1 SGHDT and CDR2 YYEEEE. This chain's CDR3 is CASSLQGAPFGGYTF. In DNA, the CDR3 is TGTGCCAGCAGCTTACAGGGGGCGCCTTTTGGTGGCTACACCTTC. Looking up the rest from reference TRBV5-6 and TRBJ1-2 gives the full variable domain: DAGVTQSPTHLIKTRGQQVTLRCSPKSGHDTVSWYQQALGQGPQFIFQYYEEEERQRGNFPDRFSGHQFPNYSSELNVNALLLGDSALYLCASSLQGAPFGGYTFGSGTRLTVV.

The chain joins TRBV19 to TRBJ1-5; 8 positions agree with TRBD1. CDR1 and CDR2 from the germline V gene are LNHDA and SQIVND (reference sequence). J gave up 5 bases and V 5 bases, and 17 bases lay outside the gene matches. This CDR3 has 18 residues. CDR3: CASSSKGRGTGADQPQHF. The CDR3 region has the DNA TGTGCCAGTAGTTCTAAAGGCCGCGGGACAGGCGCAGATCAGCCCCAGCATTTT.

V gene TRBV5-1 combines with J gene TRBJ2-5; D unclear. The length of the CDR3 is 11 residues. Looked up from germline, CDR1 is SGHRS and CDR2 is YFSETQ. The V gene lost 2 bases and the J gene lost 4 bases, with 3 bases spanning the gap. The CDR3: CASSLVETQYF. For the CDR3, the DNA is TGCGCCAGCAGCTTAGTAGAGACCCAGTACTTC.